The clone carrying this T cell receptor (beta chain) came up once. The data stem from a study of cytomegalovirus exposure and HLA in healthy donors. The germline CDR1 and CDR2 sequences are LNHDA and SQIVND (reference sequence). Trimming took off 4 bases at V and 4 bases at J, with 13 bases between the two ends. This CDR3 spans 14 amino acids. The protocol was immunoSEQ multiplex PCR, while the TCRdb copy is restricted to in-frame clones and leaves out a portion. In the table there are about 350,000 clones, around 87% of which are singletons. Sequencing was carried out using PBMCs. This receptor was identified in a woman in her 30s in good health and CMV-seropositive. The V and J genes are TRBV19 and TRBJ1-2; possibly TRBD1 for D (6 bases). CDR3 in DNA: TGTGCCAGTAGTAAAGGACAGCAAGTCTATGGCTACACCTTC. Translated: CASSKGQQVYGYTF.